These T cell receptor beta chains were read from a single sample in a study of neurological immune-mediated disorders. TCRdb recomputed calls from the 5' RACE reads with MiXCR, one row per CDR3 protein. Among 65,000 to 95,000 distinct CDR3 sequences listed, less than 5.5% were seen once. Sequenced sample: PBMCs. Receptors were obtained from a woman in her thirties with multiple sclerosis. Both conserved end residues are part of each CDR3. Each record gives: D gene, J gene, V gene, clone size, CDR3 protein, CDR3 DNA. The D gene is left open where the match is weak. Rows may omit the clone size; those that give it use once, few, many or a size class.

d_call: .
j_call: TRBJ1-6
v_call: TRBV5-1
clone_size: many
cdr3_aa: CASSLVGDSPLHF
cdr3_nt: TGCGCCAGCAGCTTGGTAGGCGATTCACCCCTCCACTTT

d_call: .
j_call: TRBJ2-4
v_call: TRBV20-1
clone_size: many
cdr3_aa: CSARDQGGAKNIQYF
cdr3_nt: TGCAGTGCTAGAGATCAGGGGGGAGCCAAAAACATTCAGTACTTC

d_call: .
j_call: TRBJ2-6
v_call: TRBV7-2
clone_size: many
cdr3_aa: CASSLAHTGGSGANVLTF
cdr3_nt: TGTGCCAGCAGCTTAGCACATACAGGAGGCTCTGGGGCCAACGTCCTGACTTTC

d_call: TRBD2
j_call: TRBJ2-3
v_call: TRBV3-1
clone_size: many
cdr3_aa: CASSQDILAGAFRFTDTQYF
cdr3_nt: TGTGCCAGCAGCCAAGATATTCTAGCGGGAGCGTTTCGATTCACAGATACGCAGTATTTT

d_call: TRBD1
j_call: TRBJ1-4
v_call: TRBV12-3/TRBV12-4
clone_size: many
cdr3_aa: CASSLLRGGNEKLFF
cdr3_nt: TGTGCCAGCAGTTTACTCAGGGGGGGAAATGAAAAACTGTTTTTT

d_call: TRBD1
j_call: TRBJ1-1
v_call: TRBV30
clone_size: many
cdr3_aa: CACKTGRITEAFF
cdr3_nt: TGTGCCTGCAAGACAGGGAGAATCACTGAAGCTTTCTTT

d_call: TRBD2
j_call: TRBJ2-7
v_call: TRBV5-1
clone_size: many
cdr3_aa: CASSWASGSYEQYF
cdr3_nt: TGCGCCAGCAGCTGGGCTAGCGGGAGCTACGAGCAGTACTTC

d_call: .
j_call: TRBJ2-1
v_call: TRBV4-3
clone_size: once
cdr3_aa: CASSPRGGRDLNEQFF
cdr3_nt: TGCGCCAGCAGCCCCAGGGGGGGTAGGGATCTCAATGAGCAGTTCTTC

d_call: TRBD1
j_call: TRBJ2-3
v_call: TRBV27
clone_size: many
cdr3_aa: CASSLPRTGGTDTQYF
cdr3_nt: TGTGCCAGCAGTTTACCTAGGACAGGGGGAACAGATACGCAGTATTTT

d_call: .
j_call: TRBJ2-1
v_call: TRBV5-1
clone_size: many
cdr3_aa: CASSLGQSSYNEQFF
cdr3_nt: TGCGCCAGCAGCTTGGGACAGAGCTCCTACAATGAGCAGTTCTTC

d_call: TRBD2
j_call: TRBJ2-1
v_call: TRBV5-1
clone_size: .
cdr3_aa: CASSSRLAGDSEQFF
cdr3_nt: TGCGCCAGCAGCTCGAGACTAGCGGGAGATAGTGAGCAGTTCTTC

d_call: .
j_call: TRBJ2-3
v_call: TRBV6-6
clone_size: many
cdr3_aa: CASKGTGGTDTQYF
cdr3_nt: TGTGCCAGCAAGGGGACGGGGGGCACAGATACGCAGTATTTT

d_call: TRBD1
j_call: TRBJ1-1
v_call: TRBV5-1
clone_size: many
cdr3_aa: CASSWDRGEAFF
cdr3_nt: TGCGCCAGCAGCTGGGACAGGGGGGAAGCTTTCTTT

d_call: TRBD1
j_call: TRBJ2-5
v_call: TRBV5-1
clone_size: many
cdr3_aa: CASSLKLTGDQETQYF
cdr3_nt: TGCGCCAGCAGCTTGAAACTGACAGGGGACCAAGAGACCCAGTACTTC

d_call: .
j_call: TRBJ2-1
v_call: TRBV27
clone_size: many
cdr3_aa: CASSRNLVAVSYNEQFF
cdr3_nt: TGTGCCAGCAGTCGCAACCTAGTGGCAGTATCCTACAATGAGCAGTTCTTC

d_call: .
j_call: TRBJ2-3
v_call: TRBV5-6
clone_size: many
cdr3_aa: CASSVGTSTDTQYF
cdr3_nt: TGTGCCAGCAGCGTCGGGACTAGCACAGATACGCAGTATTTT

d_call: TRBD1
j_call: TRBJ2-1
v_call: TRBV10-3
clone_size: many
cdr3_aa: CAISSTGGGYNEQFF
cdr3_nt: TGTGCCATCAGTTCGACAGGGGGCGGCTACAATGAGCAGTTCTTC

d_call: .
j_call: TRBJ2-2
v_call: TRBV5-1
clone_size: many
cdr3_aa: CASSLVDYTGELFF
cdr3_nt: TGCGCCAGCAGCTTGGTTGATTACACCGGGGAGCTGTTTTTT

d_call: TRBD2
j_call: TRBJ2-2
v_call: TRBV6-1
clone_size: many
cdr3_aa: CASKQTSGESGELFF
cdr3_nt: TGTGCCAGCAAGCAAACTAGCGGGGAATCCGGGGAGCTGTTTTTT

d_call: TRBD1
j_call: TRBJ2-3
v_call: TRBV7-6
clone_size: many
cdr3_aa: CASSLGDRRLMTDTQYF
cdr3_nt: TGTGCCAGCAGCTTAGGGGACAGGAGATTGATGACAGATACGCAGTATTTT

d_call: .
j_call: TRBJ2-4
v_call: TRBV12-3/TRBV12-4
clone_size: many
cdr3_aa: CASTLRRQGDIQYF
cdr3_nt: TGTGCCAGCACCCTACGGAGGCAAGGTGACATTCAGTACTTC

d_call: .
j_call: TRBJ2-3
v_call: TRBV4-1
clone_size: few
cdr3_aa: CASSLGQGSTTDTQYF
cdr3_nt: TGCGCCAGCAGCCTAGGTCAGGGGTCCACCACAGATACGCAGTATTTT

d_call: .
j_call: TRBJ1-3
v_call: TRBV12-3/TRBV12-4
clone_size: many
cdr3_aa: CASSYMDGIIGNTIYF
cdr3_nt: TGTGCCAGCAGTTATATGGACGGGATCATCGGAAACACCATATATTTT

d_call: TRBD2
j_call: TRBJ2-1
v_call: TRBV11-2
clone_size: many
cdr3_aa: CASSWELAGGSEQFF
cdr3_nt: TGTGCCAGCAGCTGGGAACTAGCGGGAGGGAGTGAGCAGTTCTTC

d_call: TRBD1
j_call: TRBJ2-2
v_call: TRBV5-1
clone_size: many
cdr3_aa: CASSSGTGKTGELFF
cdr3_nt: TGCGCCAGCAGCTCGGGGACAGGGAAAACCGGGGAGCTGTTTTTT

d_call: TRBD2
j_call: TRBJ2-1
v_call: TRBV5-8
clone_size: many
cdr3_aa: CASSSTSGGYNEQFF
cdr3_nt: TGTGCCAGCAGCTCAACTAGCGGGGGTTACAATGAGCAGTTCTTC

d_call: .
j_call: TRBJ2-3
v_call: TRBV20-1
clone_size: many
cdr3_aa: CSARLATTDTQYF
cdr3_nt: TGCAGTGCTAGACTCGCTACAACTGATACGCAGTATTTT

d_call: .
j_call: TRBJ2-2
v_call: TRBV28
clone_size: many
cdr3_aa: CASSSGQQAYTGELFF
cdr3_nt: TGTGCCAGCAGCTCAGGGCAGCAAGCCTACACCGGGGAGCTGTTTTTT

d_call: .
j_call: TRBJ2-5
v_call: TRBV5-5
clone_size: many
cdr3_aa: CASRADQGGRGETQYF
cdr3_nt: TGTGCCAGCAGGGCAGACCAGGGGGGAAGAGGAGAGACCCAGTACTTC

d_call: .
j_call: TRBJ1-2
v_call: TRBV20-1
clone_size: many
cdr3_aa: CSADSVKYGYTF
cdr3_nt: TGCAGTGCGGACAGCGTAAAATATGGCTACACCTTC

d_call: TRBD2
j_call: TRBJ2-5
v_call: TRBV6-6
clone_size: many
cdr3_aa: CASIPIAGGFQETQYF
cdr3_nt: TGTGCCAGCATCCCAATAGCGGGAGGTTTCCAAGAGACCCAGTACTTC

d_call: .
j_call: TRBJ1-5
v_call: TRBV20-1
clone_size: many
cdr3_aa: CSARVIGQGLTNQPQHF
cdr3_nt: TGCAGTGCTAGAGTCATCGGGCAGGGGTTGACCAATCAGCCCCAGCATTTT

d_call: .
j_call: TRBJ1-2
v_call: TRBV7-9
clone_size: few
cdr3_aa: CASSFNSRRPLDYGYTF
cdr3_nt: TGTGCCAGCAGCTTTAACAGTAGGAGGCCGCTGGACTATGGCTACACCTTC

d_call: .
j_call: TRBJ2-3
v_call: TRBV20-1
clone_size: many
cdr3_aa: CSAAGSDTQYF
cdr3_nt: TGCAGTGCCGCAGGGTCAGATACGCAGTATTTT

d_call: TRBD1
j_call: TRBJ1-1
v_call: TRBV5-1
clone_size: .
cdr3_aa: CASRQQGPGAAFF
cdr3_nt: TGCGCCAGCAGGCAACAGGGGCCGGGGGCAGCTTTCTTT

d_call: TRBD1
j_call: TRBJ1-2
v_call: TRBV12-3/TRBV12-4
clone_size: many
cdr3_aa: CASSRDRGRGGYTF
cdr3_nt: TGTGCCAGCAGCCGGGACAGGGGGCGCGGTGGCTACACCTTC

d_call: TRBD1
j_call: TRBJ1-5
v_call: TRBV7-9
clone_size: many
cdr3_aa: CASSSSQGRNQPQHF
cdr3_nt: TGTGCCAGCAGCTCTTCACAGGGGCGCAATCAGCCCCAGCATTTT

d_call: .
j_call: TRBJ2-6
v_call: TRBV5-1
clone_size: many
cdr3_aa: CASSLKLSSGANVLTF
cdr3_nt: TGCGCCAGCAGCTTGAAGTTAAGCTCTGGGGCCAACGTCCTGACTTTC

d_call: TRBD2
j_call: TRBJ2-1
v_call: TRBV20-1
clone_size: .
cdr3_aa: CSALGTSGYNNEQFF
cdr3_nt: TGCAGTGCTCTAGGGACTAGCGGGTATAACAATGAGCAGTTCTTC

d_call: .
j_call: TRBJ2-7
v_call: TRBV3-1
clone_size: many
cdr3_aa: CASSQGESYEQYF
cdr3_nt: TGTGCCAGCAGCCAAGGAGAATCCTACGAGCAGTACTTC

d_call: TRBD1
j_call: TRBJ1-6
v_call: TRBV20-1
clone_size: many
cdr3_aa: CSARRTGPNSPLHF
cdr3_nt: TGCAGTGCCCGTCGGACAGGGCCTAATTCACCCCTCCACTTT

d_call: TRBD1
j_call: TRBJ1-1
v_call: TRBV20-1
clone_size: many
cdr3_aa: CSAPGRDRGGGEAFF
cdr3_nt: TGCAGTGCTCCCGGACGGGACAGGGGTGGTGGTGAAGCTTTCTTT

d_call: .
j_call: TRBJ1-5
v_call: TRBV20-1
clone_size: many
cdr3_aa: CSANMGMGNQPQHF
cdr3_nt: TGCAGTGCTAATATGGGAATGGGCAATCAGCCCCAGCATTTT

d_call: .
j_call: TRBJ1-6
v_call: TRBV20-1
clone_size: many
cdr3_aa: CSAESGDSYNSPLHF
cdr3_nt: TGCAGTGCTGAATCAGGGGATAGTTATAATTCACCCCTCCACTTT

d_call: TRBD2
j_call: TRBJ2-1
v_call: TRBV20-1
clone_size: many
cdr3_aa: CSASTGGAIYEQFF
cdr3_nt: TGCAGTGCTAGTACCGGGGGGGCCATATATGAGCAGTTCTTC

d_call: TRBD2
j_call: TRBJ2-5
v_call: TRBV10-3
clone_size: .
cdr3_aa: CAISTGLAAQETQYF
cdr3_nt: TGTGCCATCAGCACGGGACTAGCGGCCCAAGAGACCCAGTACTTC

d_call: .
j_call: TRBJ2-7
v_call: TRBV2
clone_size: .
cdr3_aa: CASSGLRYEQYF
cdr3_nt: TGTGCCAGCAGTGGACTAAGATACGAGCAGTACTTC